The clone carrying this TCR beta chain came up many times. Its matching antigen is unknown. Germline V gene sequence: CDR1 MNHNS, CDR2 SASEGT. Unmatched junction bases numbered 6, after V lost 6 bases and J lost 3 bases. CDR3 length: 14 amino acids. From the multiplex PCR reads, TCRdb called clonotypes with MiXCR, one entry per CDR3 protein. The sample lists about 180,000 distinct CDR3 sequences; 30% to 35% were seen once. These data belong to a study of breast tumors, draining lymph nodes, adjacent tissues. Study-wide results and limits: Tumor repertoires ranked between lymph nodes and nontumor tissue in diversity, with V and J gene preferences.

The lymph nodes were axillary draining lymph nodes from breast cancer patients. Sequencing was performed on axillary lymph node tissue. The chain recombines TRBV6-1 with TRBJ2-7; TRBD1 matches at 9 bases. This receptor was identified in a female donor with breast cancer. Some clones in this sample may be carry-over from other donors' samples. The DNA for the CDR3 is TGTGCCAGCAGCGGACAGGGGAAATACTACGAGCAGTACTTC. Residues: CASSGQGKYYEQYF.